Listed below are T cell receptor beta chains from one sample, sequenced in a study of blood T cell repertoires in COVID-19. TCRdb keeps only in-frame clones here, not all; method: immunoSEQ multiplex PCR. The repertoire holds about 130,000 clones, 80% to 90% seen once, with about 2.3% in the top ten. The sequenced material came from PBMCs or T cells enriched from blood (not recorded which). Every receptor here comes from a woman aged 50 to 60 who had recovered from COVID-19. Both conserved end residues are part of each CDR3. A D gene is named only where the DNA matches it firmly. Not every row has a clone size; where given, it reads once, few, many or a size class.

>TRBV27|NA|TRBJ2-1|NA
CASSFRSNRYNEQFF
TGTGCCAGCAGTTTCCGATCTAACAGGTACAATGAGCAGTTCTTC
>TRBV5-4|TRBD2|TRBJ2-1|NA
CASSLGGTTDNEQFF
TGTGCCAGCAGCTTGGGTGGGACTACCGACAATGAGCAGTTCTTC
>TRBV2|NA|TRBJ2-3|NA
CASSEGAADTQYF
TGTGCCAGCAGTGAAGGGGCAGCAGATACGCAGTATTTT
>TRBV19|TRBD1|TRBJ2-1|NA
CASSTPRDSYNEQFF
TGTGCCAGTAGTACGCCTCGGGACAGTTACAATGAGCAGTTCTTC
>TRBV9|NA|TRBJ2-7|NA
CASSVVRGTPDGLAEQYF
TGTGCCAGCAGCGTAGTAAGGGGGACGCCGGACGGCTTGGCCGAGCAGTACTTC
>TRBV27|TRBD2|TRBJ2-5|NA
CASSLIAGEIQETQYF
TGTGCCAGCAGTTTGATAGCGGGGGAGATCCAAGAGACCCAGTACTTC
>TRBV27|NA|TRBJ1-5|once
CASSGVSGASNQPQHF
TGTGCCAGCAGTGGGGTGTCAGGGGCAAGCAATCAGCCCCAGCATTTT
>TRBV5-1|NA|TRBJ2-7|NA
CASSLGDTRGSYEQYF
TGCGCCAGCAGCCTAGGGGACACCCGAGGCTCCTACGAGCAGTACTTC
>TRBV15|TRBD1|TRBJ1-3|NA
CATSPRDSVGNTIYF
TGTGCCACCAGCCCAAGGGACAGTGTTGGAAACACCATATATTTT
>TRBV5-1|NA|TRBJ2-1|once
CASSFSSGDYNEQFF
TGCGCCAGCAGCTTCTCCTCGGGGGATTACAATGAGCAGTTCTTC
>TRBV5-3|NA|TRBJ1-1|NA
CARSLVTGGVTPEAFF
TGTGCCAGAAGCTTGGTGACGGGGGGCGTGACACCTGAAGCTTTCTTT
>TRBV15|TRBD1|TRBJ1-4|NA
CATSTGRDRRRGEKLFF
TGTGCCACCAGCACAGGCCGGGACAGGCGGCGGGGTGAAAAACTGTTTTTT
>TRBV30|NA|TRBJ1-2|NA
CAWSVGDYGYTF
TGTGCCTGGAGTGTGGGCGACTATGGCTACACCTTC
>TRBV5-1|TRBD1|TRBJ2-1|few
CASSSMTGSSYNEQFF
TGCGCCAGCAGCTCGATGACAGGGAGCTCCTACAATGAGCAGTTCTTC
>TRBV11-3|TRBD1|TRBJ2-7|NA
CASSPRQGTYEQYF
TGTGCCAGCAGCCCTCGACAGGGGACCTACGAGCAGTACTTC
>TRBV10-1|TRBD1|TRBJ2-1|NA
CASSESLAGTGNEQFF
TGCGCCAGCAGTGAGTCGCTTGCGGGGACAGGCAATGAGCAGTTCTTC
>TRBV5-1|NA|TRBJ1-6|once
CASALGRALGSPLHF
TGCGCCAGCGCCCTCGGCAGGGCCTTAGGATCACCCCTCCACTTT
>TRBV7-9|TRBD2|TRBJ2-1|NA
CASSLAGLAGISYNEQFF
TGTGCCAGCAGCTTAGCGGGGCTAGCGGGGATCTCCTACAATGAGCAGTTCTTC
>TRBV9|NA|TRBJ2-1|NA
CASSPRQYNEQFF
TGTGCCAGCAGCCCCCGACAGTACAATGAGCAGTTCTTC
>TRBV21-1|NA|TRBJ1-2|NA
CASSSLRVPYGYTF
TGTGCCAGCAGCTCCCTTAGAGTGCCTTATGGCTACACCTTC
>TRBV27|NA|TRBJ1-5|NA
CASGQNQPQHF
TGTGCCAGCGGGCAAAATCAGCCCCAGCATTTT
>TRBV7-9|NA|TRBJ2-7|NA
CASSLLGGTYEQYF
TGTGCCAGCAGCTTATTGGGGGGAACCTACGAGCAGTACTTC
>TRBV27|TRBD1|TRBJ2-6|NA
CASSFSGTGGAGANVLTF
TGTGCCAGCAGTTTCTCCGGGACAGGGGGCGCTGGGGCCAACGTCCTGACTTTC